Listed here are 9 T cell receptor beta chains from one sample, sequenced in a study of T cells after yellow fever vaccination. TCRdb independently ran MiXCR on the 5' RACE reads; one entry per CDR3 protein. The sample carries around 310,000 distinct CDR3 sequences, around 4% recorded once. The sample consisted of PBMCs, taken on the day of the yellow fever booster vaccination. Receptors originate from a young man who received the YFV17D yellow fever vaccine.

This clonotype was picked up many times. The rearrangement links TRBV27 to TRBJ2-2, with TRBD1 matching over 12 bases. Germline CDR1 is MNHEY and CDR2 is SMNVEV (reference sequence). This CDR3 comprises 17 residues. With V trimmed by 3 bases and J by 2 bases, 4 bases remained unmatched. As DNA, the CDR3 is TGTGCCAGCAGTTTCTCGGGACAGGGGGCTAACACCGGGGAGCTGTTTTTT. Its protein product is CASSFSGQGANTGELFF.

Sample share makes this clonotype medium-sized (0.01 to 0.1%). This sequence joins TRBV24-1 and TRBJ2-1, with D unclear. Germline CDR1 reads KGHDR; CDR2 reads SFDVKD. V gave up 3 bases and J gave up 3 bases, with 5 bases separating them. There are 13 residues in the CDR3. DNA of the CDR3: TGTGCCACCAGTGATCGTCTCTACAATGAGCAGTTCTTC. This translates into CATSDRLYNEQFF.

CDR3 DNA sequence: TGTGCCAGCTCAGGGGGGGGGACTAGCGGTTCCTACGAGCAGAACGTC. Translating gives CASSGGGTSGSYEQNV. The gene calls are TRBV28 and TRBJ2-7; 11 bases map to TRBD2. The length of the CDR3 is 16 residues. Looked up from germline, CDR1 is MDHEN and CDR2 is SYDVKM.

This clonotype was observed a handful of times. The chain links TRBV30 to TRBJ1-2; D is possibly TRBD1 (5 bases). The V and J ends lost 2 bases and 5 bases respectively, with 18 bases between them. The germline V gene has CDR1 GTSNPN and CDR2 SVGIG (reference sequence). The CDR3 runs 15 residues. DNA for the CDR3: TGTGCCTGGAGTTTTCGGGGACGGAGGCTTTATGGCTACACCTTC. It encodes CAWSFRGRRLYGYTF.

V is TRBV4-2 and J is TRBJ2-5; TRBD1 matches 8 bases. This CDR3 is built from 15 residues. The germline CDR1 and CDR2 sequences are LGHNA and YNFKEQ. V dropped 0 bases and J dropped 1; count of bases not matched to a gene: 1. CDR3 in DNA: TGTGCCAGCAGCCAAGAAGGACAGGGCCAAGAGACCCAGTACTTC. As protein: CASSQEGQGQETQYF.

This clonotype was seen repeatedly, ten times or more. This chain joins TRBV4-2 and TRBJ2-5, with a weak D call TRBD2 (6 bases). Germline values: CDR1 LGHNA, CDR2 YNFKEQ. The length of the CDR3 is 14 residues. V was cut by 4 bases and J by 3 bases, with 12 bases left in between. Written as DNA, the CDR3 is TGTGCCAGCAGCCCAAACCGGGGGAAAGAGACCCAGTACTTC. The encoded protein is CASSPNRGKETQYF.

The J gene is TRBJ2-7, the V gene TRBV2; a possible D gene is TRBD2 (6 bases). The germline V and J ends were trimmed by 2 bases and 3 bases, with 23 bases remaining between them. Germline V gene sequence: CDR1 SNHLY, CDR2 FYNNEI. The CDR3 loop spans 18 amino acids. CDR3 loop: CASSESRGLSSTGYEQYF. The CDR3 region has the DNA TGTGCCAGCAGTGAATCGCGGGGTCTAAGCAGTACAGGCTACGAGCAGTACTTC.

This clonotype has ten or more counts. The V gene is TRBV5-4, the J gene TRBJ2-2; D possibly matches TRBD1 or TRBD2 (5 bases each). V lost 4 bases and J 6 bases, leaving 16 bases between the germline ends. CDR3 length: 15 amino acids. From germline, CDR1 is SGHNT and CDR2 YYREEE (reference sequence). As DNA, the CDR3 is TGTGCCAGCAGCCAACGGGGCCCGGGATCCGGGGAGCTGTTTTTT. Protein: CASSQRGPGSGELFF.

This clonotype has ten or more counts. The chain joins TRBV11-2 to TRBJ1-6, with 8 bases aligning to TRBD1. The V gene's germline CDR1 is SGHAT and CDR2 FQNNGV. This CDR3 has 14 residues. V lost 2 bases to trimming and J lost 10 bases; unmatched junction nucleotides: 4. The DNA for the CDR3 is TGTGCCAGCAGCTTACAGGGGGCGCGATCACCCCTCCACTTT. Protein: CASSLQGARSPLHF.